The entry below gives a single T cell receptor beta chain sequence along with its context. The authors sequenced TCR beta from blood CD8+ and CD4+ T cells. The multiple sclerosis controls consisted of treatment-naive patients with relapsing-remitting disease, either stable or active. Negative isolation yielded the CD8+ and CD4+ T cells, while FACS enriched the TEMRA cells. This sample is part of a study of CD8 T cells in Susac syndrome. The CDR3 totals 15 residues. V was trimmed by 2 bases and J by 3 bases, leaving 12 bases between them. Germline CDR1 SGHRS, CDR2 YFSETQ. A quantity of roughly 0.5 to 1 ug RNA underwent reverse transcription using random hexamers. MiXCR, applied by TCRdb to the immunoSEQ multiplex PCR reads, yields one record per CDR3 protein. Of fewer than 350,000 distinct CDR3 sequences listed, around nine tenths were seen once; the top ten hold approximately 0.2%.

Specimen: CD8+ T cells from PBMCs. The clonotype was recovered from a human donor with multiple sclerosis. The chain uses TRBV5-1 and TRBJ2-1; D is possibly TRBD2 (5 bases). The chain's CDR3 is CASSFGRGRYNEQFF. The CDR3 DNA follows: TGCGCCAGCAGCTTTGGCAGAGGGCGCTACAATGAGCAGTTCTTC. Filled out from reference TRBV5-1 and TRBJ2-1, the complete variable domain reads KAGVTQTPRYLIKTRGQQVTLSCSPISGHRSVSWYQQTPGQGLQFLFEYFSETQRNKGNFPGRFSGRQFSNSRSEMNVSTLELGDSALYLCASSFGRGRYNEQFFGPGTRLTVL.